The TCR beta chain under discussion was sequenced for a study of spatial heterogeneity in lung cancer (dated by TCRdb to about 2019). Turning to the overall study: More beta-chain than alpha-chain transcripts were consistently detected, likely reflecting higher beta-chain transcript abundance. In the raw uncorrected reads, each unique combination of TCR and UMI appeared more than ten times on average. In non-small cell lung cancer, the study made a quantitative comparison of TCR alpha and beta repertoires among multiple tumor regions, matched nontumor lung and blood. Nonsynonymous mutation counts, determined by whole-exome sequencing of tumor tissue, were related to features of the TCR repertoire. Both alpha and beta chains were TCR-sequenced in samples taken at surgery, namely 220 tumor regions, under 80 matched nontumor lung samples and about 58 PBMC samples. Study-wide conclusions, independent of this receptor: Ubiquitous expanded tumor TCRs were detected in blood more often at tumor resection than at routine follow-up. Additional single-cell paired TCR alpha and beta sequencing was considered necessary to confirm, at a functional level, the hypothesis that regional TCRs recognize regional mutations.

This clonotype turned up a few times. The target of this receptor is not known. Base qualities are not at hand, and no much larger clone is one base apart. The time point label of this sample denotes: sample taken at primary tumor resection. Without any cell sorting, TCR sequencing was performed on whole RNA extracted either from tumor and nontumor lung tissue or from cryopreserved PBMC samples. The donors were around 69 patients from the lung TRACERx cohort who had early-stage, untreated non-small cell lung cancer. Patients were selected for TCR sequencing only if sufficient RNA was available from at least two tumor regions. As encoded in the germline V gene, CDR1 is MDHEN while CDR2 is SYDVKM. V and J are truncated by 5 bases and 5 bases respectively, leaving an intervening sequence of 15 bases. The CDR3 runs 14 amino acids, cysteine and phenylalanine included. Just CDR3 DNA is preserved here, 42 bases in frame from base 1.

The library was made by 5' RACE. Sequencing instrument: NextSeq 500. To allow correction of PCR and sequencing errors, the TCR library protocol tagged every TCR cDNA molecule with a unique molecular identifier. The authors' analysis ran thus. TCR identification, UMI-based error correction and CDR3 extraction were performed with Decombinator tools. Expanded TCRs were defined as those above a frequency of 2 per 1,000, corresponding to the top 1% of the tumor frequency distribution. Rényi diversity was computed with the R vegan package after subsampling each repertoire 100 times to 5,000 TCRs. CDR3 similarity networks were constructed using string-kernel similarity of amino acid triplets, with links drawn between CDR3s whose pairwise similarity was above 0.82. TCRdb passed the public sequencing reads through fastp at Q25 and MiXCR, retaining productive beta sequences. Merged by CDR3 protein, the rows form single entries marked with the most common genes and DNA. The V and J calls were determined by TCRdb, not by the authors. Present in this sample are more than 80,000 distinct CDR3 sequences, roughly 12% of which were seen just once. 35% to 50% of the sample is in the top ten clones.

The starting material was PBMCs, obtained at surgery. The rearranged segments are TRBV28 and TRBJ2-5, and perhaps TRBD2 as D gene, on 6 matching bases. This clonotype was obtained from a male donor with early-stage non-small cell lung cancer. The CDR3 protein: CASSPSVILETQYF. Read as DNA, the sequence is TGTGCCAGCAGTCCTAGCGTGATCCTGGAGACCCAGTACTTC.